Listed below are T cell receptor beta chains from one sample, sequenced in a study of T cells in Graves' hyperthyroidism and ophthalmopathy. TCRdb recomputed calls from the multiplex PCR reads with MiXCR, one row per CDR3 protein. The repertoire holds about 350,000 distinct CDR3 sequences, with around 13% as singletons. What was sequenced was blood. The source of these receptors is a woman in her twenties or thirties with Graves' hyperthyroidism. Both conserved end residues are part of each CDR3. D genes are given only for firm matches. Size is omitted from some rows. Given values are once, few, many or a class for expanded clones.

>TRBV7-2|TRBJ1-5|many|-
CASSLGPGDNQPQHF
TGTGCCAGCAGCCTAGGACCGGGAGACAATCAGCCCCAGCATTTT
>TRBV11-2|TRBJ2-5|many|TRBD2
CASSYNSGSKETQYF
TGTGCCAGCAGCTATAATAGCGGGTCTAAAGAGACCCAGTACTTC
>TRBV29-1|TRBJ2-7|many|-
CSVTLPGSYEQYF
TGCAGCGTGACCCTACCTGGTAGCTACGAGCAGTACTTC
>TRBV20-1|TRBJ2-5|once|-
CSARDAPASRPETQYF
TGCAGTGCTAGAGATGCACCGGCTAGTAGGCCAGAGACCCAGTACTTC
>TRBV7-9|TRBJ2-7|many|-
CASSKQGRTYEQYF
TGTGCCAGCAGCAAACAGGGGAGGACCTACGAGCAGTACTTC
>TRBV19|TRBJ2-4|-|TRBD1
CASSGERQGQYF
TGTGCCAGTAGTGGGGAAAGACAGGGCCAGTACTTC
>TRBV7-9|TRBJ2-1|many|-
CASSLVQGRNEQFF
TGTGCCAGCAGCTTAGTACAGGGGAGGAATGAGCAGTTCTTC
>TRBV30|TRBJ1-2|once|-
CAWRGRGGSYGYTF
TGTGCCTGGAGGGGAAGGGGGGGATCCTATGGCTACACCTTC
>TRBV7-9|TRBJ2-2|-|-
CASSLVGGKAGELFF
TGTGCCAGCAGCTTAGTTGGAGGGAAGGCCGGGGAGCTGTTTTTT
>TRBV11-2|TRBJ2-3|many|TRBD2
CASSFRGRALTDTQYF
TGTGCCAGCAGCTTCCGCGGGAGGGCCCTCACAGATACGCAGTATTTT
>TRBV7-7|TRBJ2-1|-|-
CASSQLTGNNEQFF
TGTGCTAGCAGCCAGCTAACGGGAAACAATGAGCAGTTCTTC
>TRBV11-2|TRBJ2-2|few|-
CASSVSLVGELFF
TGTGCCAGCAGCGTAAGCCTCGTCGGGGAGCTGTTTTTT
>TRBV13|TRBJ2-1|many|TRBD1
CASSTRDRGESYNEQFF
TGTGCCAGCAGCACCCGGGACAGGGGCGAGTCCTACAATGAGCAGTTCTTC
>TRBV29-1|TRBJ2-1|many|-
CSVPSASSYNEQFF
TGCAGCGTTCCATCGGCTAGCTCCTACAATGAGCAGTTCTTC
>TRBV11-2|TRBJ2-1|many|-
CASSFGGNNEQFF
TGTGCCAGCAGCTTTGGTGGAAACAATGAGCAGTTCTTC
>TRBV20-1|TRBJ2-7|few|-
CSARDRTGGAYEQYF
TGCAGTGCTAGAGATCGTACAGGGGGGGCCTACGAGCAGTACTTC
>TRBV12-3/TRBV12-4|TRBJ1-1|many|-
CASSVMNTEAFF
TGTGCCAGCAGTGTTATGAACACTGAAGCTTTCTTT
>TRBV18|TRBJ1-2|few|-
CASSPGGPWGYTF
TGTGCCAGCTCACCGGGGGGACCCTGGGGCTACACCTTC
>TRBV7-2|TRBJ2-1|many|-
CASSLVSGPEQFF
TGTGCCAGCAGCTTAGTTTCAGGGCCTGAGCAGTTCTTC
>TRBV28|TRBJ2-7|many|-
CARPFAGQRPYEQYF
TGTGCCAGACCTTTTGCAGGTCAACGACCCTACGAGCAGTACTTC
>TRBV2|TRBJ2-5|many|-
CASTVQETQYF
TGTGCCAGCACAGTTCAAGAGACCCAGTACTTC
>TRBV6-1|TRBJ1-2|many|TRBD1
CASSQRTGGYTF
TGTGCCAGCAGCCAAAGGACAGGGGGCTACACCTTC
>TRBV18|TRBJ2-3|many|-
CASSPYQGSDTQYF
TGTGCCAGCTCACCATATCAGGGATCAGATACGCAGTATTTT
>TRBV11-2|TRBJ2-7|many|-
CASSLGELWSEQYF
TGTGCCAGCAGCTTAGGAGAGTTGTGGTCGGAGCAGTACTTC
>TRBV7-6|TRBJ2-5|-|TRBD2
CASSLGVLAGRETQYF
TGTGCCAGCAGCTTAGGAGTACTAGCGGGCCGAGAGACCCAGTACTTC
>TRBV28|TRBJ1-4|-|-
CASSSPQTNEKLFF
TGTGCCAGCAGTTCCCCGCAGACGAATGAAAAACTGTTTTTT
>TRBV19|TRBJ2-2|few|-
CASIGLDAGELFF
TGTGCCAGTATTGGGTTAGATGCCGGGGAGCTGTTTTTT
>TRBV12-3/TRBV12-4|TRBJ2-5|many|-
CASSLYGLAETQYF
TGTGCCAGCAGTTTATATGGCTTAGCAGAGACCCAGTACTTC
>TRBV3-1|TRBJ2-4|few|-
CASSRATENIQYF
TGTGCCAGCAGTCGAGCCACTGAAAACATTCAGTACTTC
>TRBV28|TRBJ2-1|many|-
CASTRVGAYNEQFF
TGTGCCAGCACCCGGGTCGGGGCCTACAATGAGCAGTTCTTC
>TRBV20-1|TRBJ1-4|many|-
CSATRTDVEKLFF
TGCAGTGCTACCCGGACAGATGTTGAAAAACTGTTTTTT
>TRBV28|TRBJ2-6|many|TRBD2
CASRRGVARNGRANLNSGANVLTF
TGTGCCAGCAGGCGGGGGGTCGCTCGAAATGGCAGGGCTAACCTTAACTCTGGGGCCAACGTCCTGACTTTC
>TRBV12-3/TRBV12-4|TRBJ1-1|many|-
CASSLAEASPAFF
TGTGCCAGCAGTTTAGCTGAGGCGAGCCCAGCTTTCTTT
>TRBV28|TRBJ1-2|-|-
CASNGGRRSTGYTF
TGTGCCAGCAACGGAGGGAGGCGGTCCACTGGCTACACCTTC
>TRBV19|TRBJ2-5|few|TRBD1
CASKTGDRETQYF
TGTGCCAGTAAAACAGGGGATCGGGAGACCCAGTACTTC
>TRBV12-3/TRBV12-4|TRBJ2-1|many|TRBD2
CASSRTSGRVNNEQFF
TGTGCCAGCAGCAGGACTAGCGGGAGGGTCAACAATGAGCAGTTCTTC
>TRBV6-1|TRBJ2-3|many|-
CASSVRQLSTDTQYF
TGTGCCAGCAGTGTTCGGCAGCTTAGCACAGATACGCAGTATTTT
>TRBV19|TRBJ2-2|-|-
CASSGKRSGTGELFF
TGTGCCAGTAGTGGCAAGCGGAGCGGTACCGGGGAGCTGTTTTTT
>TRBV7-2|TRBJ1-1|many|-
CASSPQGYTEAFF
TGTGCCAGCAGTCCACAGGGATACACTGAAGCTTTCTTT
>TRBV19|TRBJ2-3|many|-
CASSRILDTAAADTQYF
TGTGCCAGTAGTAGAATACTAGATACAGCGGCGGCAGATACGCAGTATTTT
>TRBV6-2/TRBV6-3|TRBJ2-7|many|-
CASSYEVSSSDEQYF
TGTGCCAGCAGTTACGAGGTCAGCTCTTCCGACGAGCAGTACTTC
>TRBV20-1|TRBJ2-4|-|-
CSATPRGMNIQYF
TGCAGTGCTACCCCCCGGGGTATGAACATTCAGTACTTC
>TRBV2|TRBJ1-2|many|-
CASCARGQFAYGYTF
TGTGCCAGTTGTGCCAGAGGGCAGTTTGCCTATGGCTACACCTTC